This TCR beta chain was identified during a study of tumor-infiltrating lymphocytes in primary liver carcinoma. Study-wide points: Tumor region pairs overlapped more than did tumor-adjacent and tumor-blood pairs. Tumors carried a top-250-clone fraction significantly exceeding that of blood (p = 0.039).

Germline DNA was also extracted, with blood RNA taken from unsorted whole blood. At sampling, these chronic HBV carriers had received no treatment. Details on this clonotype: The antigen is not known. An end of the junction does not agree with germline; a read error may underlie this.

From 400 to 550 ng total RNA, TCR beta cDNA was generated with a primer in the constant region. The TCR beta library was amplified through three nested multiplex PCR rounds in a modified ARM-PCR procedure. Researchers ran the first two PCR rounds for 10 cycles each with TRBV1-TRBV30 forward primers and a C-beta reverse primer. TCRdb used MiXCR to reprocess the multiplex PCR reads, holding one entry per CDR3 protein. The sample includes about 310,000 distinct CDR3 sequences, 45% to 70% seen only once; the top ten take about 15%. Per germline, CDR1 MNHEY and CDR2 SVGEGT. This CDR3 has 13 amino acids. The origin of this receptor is a woman aged 25-40 years with primary liver carcinoma and hepatitis B virus infection. Sequenced input: peripheral blood. The gene calls are TRBV6-2 or TRBV6-3 and TRBJ2-1; D tentatively fits TRBD1 or TRBD2 (5 bases each). CDR3 region: CASTRASYNEGSF. CDR3 nucleotides: TGTGCCAGCACCCGAGCCTCCTACAATGAGGGGTCCTTC.